This TCR beta chain was found in a study of T cells in Graves' hyperthyroidism and ophthalmopathy. Turning to the study itself: Staff took peripheral blood when the initial diagnosis was made, before any treatment began. Findings and caveats of the study: Within blood appeared most thyroid clonotypes that had expanded above 0.001.

This CDR3 is 13 amino acids long. The germline CDR1 and CDR2 sequences are MGHRA and YSYEKL. The V gene lost 1 base and the J gene lost 2 bases, with 5 bases spanning the gap. For this clonotype: Its specificity is not known. The conserved closing phenylalanine or tryptophan is absent in this CDR3, likely reflecting a read error.

Hyperthyroidism of Graves' type that showed no ophthalmopathy progression within 18 months was stable. Participants, patients aged 18 to 65, had newly diagnosed hyperthyroidism with a duration under 2 months. RNA transcripts were the template for amplifying TCR beta CDR3 regions. HTBI primers drove first-round RT-PCR of the TCR CDR3. From the multiplex PCR reads, TCRdb called clonotypes with MiXCR, one entry per CDR3 protein. The sample contains about 210,000 distinct CDR3 sequences, 17% of which appear only once. The chain recombines TRBV4-1 with TRBJ1-1, with unresolved D. The source is a man in his fifties or sixties with Graves' hyperthyroidism. Sequencing was performed on blood. The DNA of the CDR3 is TGCGCCAGCAGCCAAGCCGTCAACACTGAAGCTTTCCTT. Protein product: CASSQAVNTEAFL.